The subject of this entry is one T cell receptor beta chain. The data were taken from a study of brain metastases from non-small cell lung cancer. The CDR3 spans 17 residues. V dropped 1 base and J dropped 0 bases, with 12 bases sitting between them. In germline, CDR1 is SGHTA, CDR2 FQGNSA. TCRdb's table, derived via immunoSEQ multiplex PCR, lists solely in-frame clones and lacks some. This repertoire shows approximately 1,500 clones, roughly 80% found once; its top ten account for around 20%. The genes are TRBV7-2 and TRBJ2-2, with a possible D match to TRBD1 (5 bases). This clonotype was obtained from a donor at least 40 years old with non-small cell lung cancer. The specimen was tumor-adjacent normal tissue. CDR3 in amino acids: CASSLESRRANTGELFF. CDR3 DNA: TGTGCCAGCAGCTTAGAATCACGCAGGGCGAACACCGGGGAGCTGTTTTTT. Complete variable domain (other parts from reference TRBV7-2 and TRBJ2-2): GAGVSQSPSNKVTEKGKDVELRCDPISGHTALYWYRQSLGQGLEFLIYFQGNSAPDKSGLPSDRFSAERTGGSVSTLTIQRTQQEDSAVYLCASSLESRRANTGELFFGEGSRLTVL.